This T cell receptor beta chain was sequenced during a study of T cell repertoires in cytomegalovirus infection. Study-level information: Researchers turned to recently identified HLA-C-restricted CMV epitopes as well as well-studied HLA-B-restricted ones. CMV infection plus the matching HLA type was flagged by public TCR beta signatures. Study results and caveats: People with CMV and the relevant HLA were identified by cumulative public TCR beta family frequency. The response measured ex vivo was dominated by TCR beta clonotypes (HLA-C-restricted and CMV-specific).

TCRdb fed the reads into MiXCR, producing one record per CDR3 protein. This sample yields approximately 910,000 distinct CDR3 sequences, of which approximately 32% are seen a single time; under 15% belongs to the top ten. Comments on this clonotype: Antigen: not known.

The source material was cultured CD8+ T cells from PBMCs, sampled from culture after CMV antigen stimulation. This clonotype was obtained from a human donor in good health (CMV status not recorded). Some clones in this sample may be carry-over from other donors' samples.

CDR3 sequence (DNA): TGTGCCAGCAATGTGCGGGCCGAGGCTTCTGATACCGGGGAGCTGTTTTTT. It yields the protein CASNVRAEASDTGELFF. The chain is built from TRBV2 and TRBJ2-2; the D gene is possibly TRBD2 (5 bases). The germline V and J ends were trimmed by 7 bases and 5 bases, with 23 bases remaining between them. Germline V gives CDR1 SNHLY, CDR2 FYNNEI. This CDR3 comprises 17 residues.